The clone carrying this T cell receptor (beta chain) occurred once. Trimming cost V 3 bases and J 0 bases, with 14 bases left between them. The CDR3 loop spans 16 amino acids. Germline values: CDR1 DFQATT, CDR2 SNEGSKA (reference sequence). In building TCR beta libraries, iRepertoire HTBI primers were used together with Arm-PCR of CDR3 regions. TCRdb analysed the multiplex PCR reads with MiXCR anew, one entry per CDR3 protein. Here the sample spans approximately 380,000 distinct CDR3 sequences, around 20% being singletons. Noted time point: persistent/refractory GD, antithyroid drugs over 5 years with positive TRAb. From RNA extracted from PBMCs, the TCR library was made. This specimen belongs to a study of regulatory T cells in long-lasting Graves disease.

The chain uses TRBV20-1 and TRBJ2-2, with D perhaps TRBD2 (6 bases). This TCR derives from a female donor with Graves disease. The source was peripheral blood mononuclear cells (PBMCs), collected when the disease was refractory, from a patient treated with antithyroid drugs. In DNA, the CDR3 is TGCAGTGCTAGGCGGTTCGGGGGTCCGAACACCGGGGAGCTGTTTTTT. Protein sequence: CSARRFGGPNTGELFF.